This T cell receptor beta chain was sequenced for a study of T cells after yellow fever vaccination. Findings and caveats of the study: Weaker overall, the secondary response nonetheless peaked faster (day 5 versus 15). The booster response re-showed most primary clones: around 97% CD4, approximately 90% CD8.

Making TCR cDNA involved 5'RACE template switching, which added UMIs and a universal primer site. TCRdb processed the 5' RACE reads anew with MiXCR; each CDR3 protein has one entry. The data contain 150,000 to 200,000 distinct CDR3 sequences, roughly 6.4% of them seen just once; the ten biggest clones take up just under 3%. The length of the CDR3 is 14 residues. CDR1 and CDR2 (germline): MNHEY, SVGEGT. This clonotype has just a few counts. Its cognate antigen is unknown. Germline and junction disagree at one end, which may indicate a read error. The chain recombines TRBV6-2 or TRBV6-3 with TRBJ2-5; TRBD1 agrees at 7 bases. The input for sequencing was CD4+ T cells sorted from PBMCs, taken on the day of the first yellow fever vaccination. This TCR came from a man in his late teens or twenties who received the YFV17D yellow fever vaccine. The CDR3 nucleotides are TGTGCCAGCAGTTCTCCAGGGACAGCCTCTAAGAGGGACTTC. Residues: CASSSPGTASKRDF.